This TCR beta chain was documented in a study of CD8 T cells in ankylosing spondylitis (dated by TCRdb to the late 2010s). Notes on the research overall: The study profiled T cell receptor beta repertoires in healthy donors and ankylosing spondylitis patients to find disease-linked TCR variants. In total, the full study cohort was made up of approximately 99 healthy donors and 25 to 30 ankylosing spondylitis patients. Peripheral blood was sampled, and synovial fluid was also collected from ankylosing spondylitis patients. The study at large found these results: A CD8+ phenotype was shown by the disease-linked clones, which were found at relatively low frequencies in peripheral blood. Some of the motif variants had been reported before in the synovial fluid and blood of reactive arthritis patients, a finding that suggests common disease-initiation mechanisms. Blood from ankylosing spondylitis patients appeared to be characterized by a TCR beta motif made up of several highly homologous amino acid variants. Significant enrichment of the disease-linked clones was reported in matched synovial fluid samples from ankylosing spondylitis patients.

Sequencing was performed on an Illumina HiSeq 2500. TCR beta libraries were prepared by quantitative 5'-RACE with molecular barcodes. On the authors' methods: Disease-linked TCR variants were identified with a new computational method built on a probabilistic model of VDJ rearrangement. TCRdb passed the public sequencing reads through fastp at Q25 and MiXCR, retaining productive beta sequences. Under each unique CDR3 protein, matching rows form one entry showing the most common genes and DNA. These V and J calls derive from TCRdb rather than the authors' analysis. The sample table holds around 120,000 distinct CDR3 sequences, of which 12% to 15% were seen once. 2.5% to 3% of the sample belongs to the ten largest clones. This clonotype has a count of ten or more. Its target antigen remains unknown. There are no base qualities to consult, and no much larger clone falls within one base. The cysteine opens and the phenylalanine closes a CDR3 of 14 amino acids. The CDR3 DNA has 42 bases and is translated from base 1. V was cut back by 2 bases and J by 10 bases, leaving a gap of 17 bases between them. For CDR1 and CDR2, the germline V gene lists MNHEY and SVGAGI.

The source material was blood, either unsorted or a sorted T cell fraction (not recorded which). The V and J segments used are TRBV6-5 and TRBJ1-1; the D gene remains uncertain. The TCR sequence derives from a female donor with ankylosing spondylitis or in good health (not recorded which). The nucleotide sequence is TGTGCCAGCAGTTACCTCGCCCCCGCTAGCGGAGCTTTCTTT. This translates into CASSYLAPASGAFF.